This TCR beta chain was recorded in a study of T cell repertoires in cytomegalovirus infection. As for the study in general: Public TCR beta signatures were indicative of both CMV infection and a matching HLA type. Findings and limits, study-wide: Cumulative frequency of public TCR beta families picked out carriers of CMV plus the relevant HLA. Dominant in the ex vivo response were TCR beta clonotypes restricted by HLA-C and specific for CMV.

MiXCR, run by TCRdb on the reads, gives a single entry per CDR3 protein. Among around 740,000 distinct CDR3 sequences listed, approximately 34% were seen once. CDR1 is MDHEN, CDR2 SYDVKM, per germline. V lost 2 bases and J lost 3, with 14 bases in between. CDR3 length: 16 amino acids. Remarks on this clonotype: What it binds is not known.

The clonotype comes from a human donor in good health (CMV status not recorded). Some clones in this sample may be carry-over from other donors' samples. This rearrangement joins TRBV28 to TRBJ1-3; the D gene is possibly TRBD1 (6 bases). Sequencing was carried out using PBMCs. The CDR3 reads CASSLRSGGFGNTIYF. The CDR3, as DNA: TGTGCCAGCAGTTTACGTAGCGGGGGCTTTGGAAACACCATATATTTT.